The next 27 T cell receptor beta chains were all read from a single sample in a study of cytomegalovirus exposure and HLA in healthy donors. In the PCR, 60 Vbeta and 13 Jbeta primers were used. Profiling relied on immunoSEQ multiplex PCR, and the TCRdb table lists in-frame clones only, not all of them. Counted here are over 100,000 clones, over 70% occurring once; the ten biggest clones make up roughly 2.1%. Sequences were obtained from PBMCs. Receptors originate from a woman aged 40 to 49 in good health and CMV-seropositive.

V usage is TRBV4-2 and J usage is TRBJ2-7; TRBD1 agrees at 8 bases. Germline V gives CDR1 LGHNA, CDR2 YNFKEQ. CDR3 length: 15 amino acids. The trim removed 1 base at V and 0 bases at J, leaving 2 bases unmatched. The CDR3 nucleotides are TGTGCCAGCAGCCAAGCAGACAGGGGCTCCTACGAGCAGTACTTC. This encodes CASSQADRGSYEQYF.

This clone was counted a few times. This chain uses TRBV10-3 with TRBJ2-7, with TRBD2 matching over 8 bases. V dropped 3 bases and J dropped 6; count of bases not matched to a gene: 13. CDR3 length: 16 amino acids. From germline, CDR1 is ENHRY and CDR2 SYGVKD. CDR3 amino acids: CAISDLSGGSLSEQYF. The CDR3 region has the DNA TGTGCCATCAGTGATTTAAGCGGGGGTAGTCTCAGCGAGCAGTACTTC.

This clone was seen once. The genes are TRBV21-1 and TRBJ1-4; the table's D gene call, TRBD1, was not cross checked with the DNA. TRBV21-1 is classified as a pseudogene. This CDR3 is built from 19 residues. The CDR3 loop is CASSKYIPTGAPTNEKLFF. DNA of the CDR3: TGTGCCAGCAGCAAATATATCCCGACAGGGGCCCCAACTAATGAAAAACTGTTTTTT.

The chain links TRBV7-8 to TRBJ2-1; TRBD2 matches 9 bases. The CDR3 is made up of 15 amino acids. Germline V gene lookup returns CDR1 SGHVS and CDR2 FQNEAQ. The trim removed 5 bases at V and 4 bases at J, leaving 6 bases unmatched. CDR3 DNA: TGTGCCAGCAGCGAATTTAGCGGGGGTTACAATGAGCAGTTCTTC. It yields the protein CASSEFSGGYNEQFF.

The rearrangement uses TRBV19 and TRBJ1-5, with a possible D match to TRBD1 (6 bases). This CDR3 contains 14 residues. From germline, CDR1 is LNHDA and CDR2 SQIVND (reference sequence). Trimming shortened V by 6 bases and J by 4 bases, and 13 bases separated the two germline ends. The CDR3 DNA reads TGTGCCAGTAGCCTAAAACAGGGTAATCAGCCCCAGCATTTT. This sequence encodes CASSLKQGNQPQHF.

The genes are TRBV7-8 and TRBJ1-1; 7 nucleotides match TRBD1. The germline V gene encodes CDR1 SGHVS and CDR2 FQNEAQ. J lost 5 bases, V lost 0 bases, and 6 bases had no gene match. This CDR3 region has 15 residues. The CDR3 DNA follows: TGTGCCAGCAGCTTAGCGGTGGCAGGGGGTACTGAAGCTTTCTTT. The encoded protein is CASSLAVAGGTEAFF.

J is TRBJ1-1 and V is TRBV11-2; D is uncertain. This CDR3 region has 12 residues. Germline V lookup: CDR1 SGHAT, CDR2 FQNNGV. V gave up 0 bases and J gave up 4 bases, with 3 bases separating them. The CDR3 spells CASSLDGTEAFF. CDR3 nucleotides: TGTGCCAGCAGCTTAGACGGCACTGAAGCTTTCTTT. Drawing the rest from reference TRBV11-2 and TRBJ1-1, the complete variable domain is EAGVAQSPRYKIIEKRQSVAFWCNPISGHATLYWYQQILGQGPKLLIQFQNNGVVDDSQLPKDRFSAERLKGVDSTLKIQPAKLEDSAVYLCASSLDGTEAFFGQGTRLTVV.

The rearrangement links TRBV27 to TRBJ2-4; 9 nucleotides line up with TRBD2. V was clipped by 5 bases and J by 9 bases; unmatched bases: 11. The CDR3 covers 15 residues. Per the germline V gene, CDR1 is MNHEY and CDR2 is SMNVEV (reference sequence). In nucleotides, the CDR3 is TGTGCCAGCAGTCCTCTAGCGGGGTTCTCCTCCATTCAGTACTTC. It specifies CASSPLAGFSSIQYF.

This chain links TRBV18 with TRBJ1-5; 7 nucleotides match TRBD1. CDR3 length: 15 amino acids. J lost 4 bases, V lost 5 bases, and 8 bases had no gene match. Germline CDR1 KGHSH, CDR2 LQKENI. The CDR3 bases are TGTGCCAGCTCAAGGGACAGTACATTGAATCAGCCCCAGCATTTT. Its protein is CASSRDSTLNQPQHF.

This chain uses TRBV5-4 with TRBJ2-7; 10 bases fit TRBD1. CDR1 is SGHNT and CDR2 is YYREEE in the germline V gene (reference sequence). The trim removed 4 bases at V and 4 bases at J, leaving 14 bases unmatched. The CDR3 has 17 residues. The CDR3 sequence is CASSPVPGQGTDYEQYF. The CDR3 coding sequence is TGTGCCAGCAGCCCGGTCCCGGGACAGGGGACTGATTACGAGCAGTACTTC.

The chain employs TRBV10-3 and TRBJ1-5; D is perhaps TRBD1 (5 bases). The CDR3 runs to 13 residues. In germline, CDR1 is ENHRY, CDR2 SYGVKD. V lost 3 bases to trimming and J lost 4 bases, with 7 bases between them. The CDR3 DNA follows: TGTGCCATCAGTGAAGCAGGGAATCAGCCCCAGCATTTT. The encoded protein is CAISEAGNQPQHF.

The V call is TRBV28, the J call TRBJ1-2; 10 bases are shared with TRBD1. This CDR3 is 11 amino acids long. Germline V gene lookup returns CDR1 MDHEN and CDR2 SYDVKM. V dropped 6 bases and J dropped 8; count of bases not matched to a gene: 0. The CDR3 DNA is TGTGCCAGCAGGACAGGGGGCGGCTACACCTTC. Amino acids: CASRTGGGYTF.

This clone occurred a few times. The genes are TRBV29-1 and TRBJ1-4; D is unclear. V was shortened by 0 bases and J by 8 bases, with 7 bases between the two germline ends. The CDR3 contains 12 residues. Germline assignment: CDR1 SQVTM and CDR2 ANQGSEA. Here the CDR3 reads CSVEDEREKLFF. Written as DNA, the CDR3 is TGCAGCGTTGAAGATGAGAGGGAAAAACTGTTTTTT.

The J gene is TRBJ1-5, the V gene TRBV28; 10 bases map to TRBD1. The junction had 8 bases not matched to a gene; V was cut back by 7 bases and J by 5 bases. The CDR3 contains 15 residues. CDR1 is MDHEN, CDR2 SYDVKM, per germline. CDR3: CASKRTGGMDQPQHF. CDR3 nucleotide sequence: TGTGCCAGCAAAAGGACAGGGGGTATGGATCAGCCCCAGCATTTT. The full variable domain, in which reference TRBV28 and TRBJ1-5 provide the parts outside the CDR3, is DVKVTQSSRYLVKRTGEKVFLECVQDMDHENMFWYRQDPGLGLRLIYFSYDVKMKEKGDIPEGYSVSREKKERFSLILESASTNQTSMYLCASKRTGGMDQPQHFGDGTRLSIL.

This clone occurred a few times. The chain recombines TRBV7-2 with TRBJ2-3; 9 nucleotides match TRBD1. The germline V gene encodes CDR1 SGHTA and CDR2 FQGNSA. The CDR3 runs to 16 residues. J lost 2 bases, V lost 5 bases, and 8 bases had no gene match. The CDR3 reads CASSRARTGDTDTQYF. As DNA, the CDR3 is TGTGCCAGCAGCCGTGCCCGGACAGGGGACACAGATACGCAGTATTTT.

V usage is TRBV10-2 and J usage is TRBJ2-2; possibly TRBD1 for D (6 bases). V gave up 6 bases and J gave up 4 bases, with 18 bases separating them. The CDR3 has 16 residues. The germline CDR1 and CDR2 sequences are WSHSY and SAAADI. CDR3 sequence (DNA): TGCGCCAGCAGATTAAACAGGGAATTGGGCACCGGGGAGCTGTTTTTT. This codes for CASRLNRELGTGELFF.

The J gene is TRBJ2-7, the V gene TRBV7-3, with D tentatively TRBD1 (6 bases). Germline values: CDR1 SGHTA, CDR2 FQGTGA. Trimming stripped 0 bases from V and 5 bases from J, with 20 bases between. This CDR3 spans 17 amino acids. CDR3 residues: CASSLTAPGRGSNEQYF. The CDR3 DNA follows: TGTGCCAGCAGCTTAACAGCCCCGGGCAGGGGATCCAACGAGCAGTACTTC. Drawing the rest from reference TRBV7-3 and TRBJ2-7, the complete variable domain is GAGVSQTPSNKVTEKGKYVELRCDPISGHTALYWYRQSLGQGPEFLIYFQGTGAADDSGLPNDRFFAVRPEGSVSTLKIQRTERGDSAVYLCASSLTAPGRGSNEQYFGPGTRLTVT.

This chain links TRBV13 with TRBJ2-5; D ambiguous. V lost 1 base, J lost 9 bases, and 15 bases lay in between. Germline V gives CDR1 PRHDT, CDR2 FYEKMQ (reference sequence). The length of the CDR3 is 14 residues. The CDR3 protein is CASSLVGREASQYF. The CDR3 nucleotides are TGTGCCAGCAGCTTAGTGGGCCGTGAAGCTTCCCAGTACTTC. Variable domain in full (rest from reference TRBV13 and TRBJ2-5): AAGVIQSPRHLIKEKRETATLKCYPIPRHDTVYWYQQGPGQDPQFLISFYEKMQSDKGSIPDRFSAQQFSDYHSELNMSSLELGDSALYFCASSLVGREASQYFGPGTRLLVL.

The V call is TRBV28, the J call TRBJ2-1; D is ambiguous. The CDR3 length is 12 residues. The germline V and J ends were trimmed by 2 bases and 8 bases, with 7 bases remaining between them. Germline V gene data show CDR1 as MDHEN and CDR2 as SYDVKM. CDR3 bases: TGTGCCAGCAGTTTAATTACGGATGAGCAGTTCTTC. Translated: CASSLITDEQFF.

The count of this clone is one. The gene calls are TRBV30 and TRBJ2-3; 7 bases are a match to TRBD2. The CDR3 extends over 19 amino acids. Germline V gives CDR1 GTSNPN, CDR2 SVGIG (reference sequence). J was trimmed by 6 bases and V by 0 bases; bases with no gene match: 21. The CDR3 DNA reads TGTGCCTGGAGTGTATATATGGTACACGTGGCGGGAGCAGCGGATACGCAGTATTTT. Protein: CAWSVYMVHVAGAADTQYF.

As concerns this clone: Compared with germline, one end of the junction differs, possibly owing to a read error. This rearrangement joins TRBV19 to TRBJ1-1, with TRBD1 matching 8 bases. The CDR3 sequence is 12 residues long. CDR1 is LNHDA and CDR2 is SQIVND in the germline V gene (reference sequence). The CDR3 region is CASSHDRGTTSF. DNA for the CDR3: TGTGCCAGTAGTCACGACAGGGGAACAACCTCCTTT.

J is TRBJ2-4 and V is TRBV10-3; 7 nucleotides match TRBD2. Germline values: CDR1 ENHRY, CDR2 SYGVKD. Trimming cost V 1 base and J 2 bases; bases outside gene matches: 8. This CDR3 contains 17 residues. The CDR3 protein is CAISELGGYGTKNIQYF. The CDR3 DNA is TGTGCCATCAGTGAGTTGGGAGGGTACGGAACCAAAAACATTCAGTACTTC.

This clone was seen once. The chain combines TRBV30 with TRBJ2-5; 8 bases match TRBD2. Gene TRBJ2-7 matches the end of the DNA better, so the J call may be wrong. The CDR3 runs to 15 residues. Germline assignment: CDR1 GTSNPN and CDR2 SVGIG (reference sequence). CDR3: CAWSLRLANVHEQYF. CDR3 bases: TGTGCCTGGAGTCTGAGACTAGCGAATGTACACGAGCAGTACTTC.

V and J are TRBV30 and TRBJ1-1, with 10 bases matching TRBD1. V shed 8 bases and J 5 bases; nucleotides not matched to a gene: 14. The CDR3 sequence is 15 residues long. Germline V CDR1 and CDR2: GTSNPN, SVGIG (reference sequence). The DNA for the CDR3 is TGTGCCCACCGGGACAGGGGCCACCCGTTGACTGAAGCTTTCTTT. This translates into CAHRDRGHPLTEAFF.

The sample holds a few counts of this clone. The chain combines TRBV14 with TRBJ2-3; 9 nucleotides agree with TRBD2. The CDR3 length is 16 residues. Germline CDR1 is SGHDN and CDR2 is FVKESK. Trimming cost V 4 bases and J 4 bases; bases outside gene matches: 9. CDR3 DNA: TGTGCCAGCAGCCTCACTAGTGCGGGAGGGCCAGATACGCAGTATTTT. As protein: CASSLTSAGGPDTQYF.

CDR3 residues: CASSAGLAGGTGELFF. CDR3 DNA: TGCGCCAGCAGCGCCGGACTAGCGGGCGGCACCGGGGAGCTGTTTTTT. This sequence joins TRBV4-3 and TRBJ2-2; TRBD2 aligns across 11 bases. CDR3 length equals 16 residues. V lost 5 bases, J lost 4 bases, and 6 bases stayed unmatched. Germline CDR1 and CDR2: LGHNA and YSLEER.

This clone was detected only a few times. The chain combines TRBV19 with TRBJ2-4; tentatively, D is TRBD1 (6 bases). The ends were cut back, 5 bases at V and 3 bases at J, with 20 bases in the middle. Germline V gene sequence: CDR1 LNHDA, CDR2 SQIVND (reference sequence). There are 17 residues in the CDR3. The CDR3 DNA reads TGTGCCAGTAGTCTGCTCGCAACAGGGATCGGCAAAAACATTCAGTACTTC. Protein sequence: CASSLLATGIGKNIQYF. Looking up the rest from reference TRBV19 and TRBJ2-4 gives the full variable domain: DGGITQSPKYLFRKEGQNVTLSCEQNLNHDAMYWYRQDPGQGLRLIYYSQIVNDFQKGDIAEGYSVSREKKESFPLTVTSAQKNPTAFYLCASSLLATGIGKNIQYFGAGTRLSVL.